Sequencing of this T cell receptor (beta chain) was carried out in a study of graft-versus-host responses after intestinal transplantation. Whole-study results and caveats: GvH clones appeared in recipient marrow, some first in ileum or blood.

Per germline, CDR1 MNHEY and CDR2 SVGAGI. The CDR3 is 14 residues long. Germline trimming cut 6 bases from V and 5 bases from J; bases unmatched to any gene: 8. This clone appeared a few times. The antigen is not known. Measured with immunoSEQ multiplex PCR; TCRdb has only the in-frame clones, and not every one. The sample includes more than 95,000 clones, 93% seen only once; the top ten take more than 0.95%. The source material was unstimulated CD8+ T cells sorted from spleen or lymph node cells, sampled before intestinal transplant. The V and J genes are TRBV6-5 and TRBJ1-1, with 8 positions matching TRBD1. The clonotype originates from a human donor who received an intestinal transplant. The DNA of the CDR3 is TGTGCCAGCAGCCAAACAGGGGGTATTACTGAAGCTTTCTTT. Amino acids: CASSQTGGITEAFF.